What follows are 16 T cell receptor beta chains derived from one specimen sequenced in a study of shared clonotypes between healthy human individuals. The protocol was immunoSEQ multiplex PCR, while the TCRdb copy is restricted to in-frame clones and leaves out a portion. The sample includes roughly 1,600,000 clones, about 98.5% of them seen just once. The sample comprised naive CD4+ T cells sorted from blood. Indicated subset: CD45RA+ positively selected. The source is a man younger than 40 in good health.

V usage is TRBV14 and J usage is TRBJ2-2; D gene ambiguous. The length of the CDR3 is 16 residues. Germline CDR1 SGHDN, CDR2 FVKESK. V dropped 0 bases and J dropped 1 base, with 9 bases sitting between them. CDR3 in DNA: TGTGCCAGCAGCCAAGAACCACACCGGAACACCGGGGAGCTGTTTTTT. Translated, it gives CASSQEPHRNTGELFF.

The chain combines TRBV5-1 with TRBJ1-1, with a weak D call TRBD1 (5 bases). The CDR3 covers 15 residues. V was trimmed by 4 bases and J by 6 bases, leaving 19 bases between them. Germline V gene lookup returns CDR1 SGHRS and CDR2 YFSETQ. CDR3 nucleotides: TGCGCCAGCAGCGACTCTAAGGGGCCCGTATCTGAAGCTTTCTTT. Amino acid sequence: CASSDSKGPVSEAFF.

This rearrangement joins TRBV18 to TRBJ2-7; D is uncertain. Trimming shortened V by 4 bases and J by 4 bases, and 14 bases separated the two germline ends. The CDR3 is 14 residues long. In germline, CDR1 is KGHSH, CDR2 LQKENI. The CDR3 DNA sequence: TGTGCCAGCTCACGTGGAAGTTCCTTGTACGAGCAGTACTTC. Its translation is CASSRGSSLYEQYF.

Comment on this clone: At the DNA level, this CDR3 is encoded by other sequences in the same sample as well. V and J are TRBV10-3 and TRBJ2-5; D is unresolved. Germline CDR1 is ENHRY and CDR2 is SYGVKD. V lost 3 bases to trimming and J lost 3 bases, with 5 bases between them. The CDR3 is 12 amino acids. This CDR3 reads CAISEGKETQYF. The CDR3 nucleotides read TGTGCCATCAGTGAAGGGAAAGAGACCCAGTACTTC.

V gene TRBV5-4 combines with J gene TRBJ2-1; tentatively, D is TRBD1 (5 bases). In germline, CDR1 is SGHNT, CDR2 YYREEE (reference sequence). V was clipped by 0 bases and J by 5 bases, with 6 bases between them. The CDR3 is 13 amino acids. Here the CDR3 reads CASSLDRHNEQFF. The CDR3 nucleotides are TGTGCCAGCAGCTTGGACAGGCACAATGAGCAGTTCTTC.

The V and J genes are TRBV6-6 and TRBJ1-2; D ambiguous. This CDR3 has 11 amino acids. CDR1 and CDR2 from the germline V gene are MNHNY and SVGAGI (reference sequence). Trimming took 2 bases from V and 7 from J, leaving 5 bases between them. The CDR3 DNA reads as TGTGCCAGCAGTTACACGGGTGGCTACACCTTC. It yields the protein CASSYTGGYTF.

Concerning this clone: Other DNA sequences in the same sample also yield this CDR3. CDR3: CASRSTGNYGYTF. The CDR3 region has the DNA TGTGCCAGCAGATCGACAGGGAACTATGGCTACACCTTC. This rearrangement joins TRBV6-5 to TRBJ1-2; 7 nucleotides line up with TRBD1. Germline lookup yields CDR1 MNHEY and CDR2 SVGAGI. The CDR3 covers 13 residues. J gave up 2 bases and V 6 bases, and 3 bases lay outside the gene matches.

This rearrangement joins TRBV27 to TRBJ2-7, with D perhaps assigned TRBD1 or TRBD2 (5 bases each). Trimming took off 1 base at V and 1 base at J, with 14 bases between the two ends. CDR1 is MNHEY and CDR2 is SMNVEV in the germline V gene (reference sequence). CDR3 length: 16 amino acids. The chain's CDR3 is CASSLFRQSGSYEQYF. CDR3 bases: TGTGCCAGCAGTTTATTTAGACAGTCGGGGTCCTACGAGCAGTACTTC.

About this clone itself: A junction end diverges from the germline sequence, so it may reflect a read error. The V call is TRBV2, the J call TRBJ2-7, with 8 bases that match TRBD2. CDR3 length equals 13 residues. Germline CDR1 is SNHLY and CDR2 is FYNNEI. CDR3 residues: CASTRLANDLEHF. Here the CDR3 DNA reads TGTGCCAGCACCCGACTAGCGAATGACCTGGAGCACTTC.

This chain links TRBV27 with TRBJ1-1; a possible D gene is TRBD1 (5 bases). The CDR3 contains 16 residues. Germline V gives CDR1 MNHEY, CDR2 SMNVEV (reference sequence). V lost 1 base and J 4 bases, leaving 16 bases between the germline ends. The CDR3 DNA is TGTGCCAGCAGTTTATGGGCAGGGTCTTTCGGCACTGAAGCTTTCTTT. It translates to CASSLWAGSFGTEAFF.

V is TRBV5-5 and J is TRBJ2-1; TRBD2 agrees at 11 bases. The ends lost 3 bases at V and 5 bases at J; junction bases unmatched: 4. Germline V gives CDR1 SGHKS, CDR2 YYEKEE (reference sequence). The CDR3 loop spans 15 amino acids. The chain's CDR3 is CASSWHSGRDNEQFF. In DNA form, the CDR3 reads TGTGCCAGCAGCTGGCATAGCGGGAGGGACAATGAGCAGTTCTTC.

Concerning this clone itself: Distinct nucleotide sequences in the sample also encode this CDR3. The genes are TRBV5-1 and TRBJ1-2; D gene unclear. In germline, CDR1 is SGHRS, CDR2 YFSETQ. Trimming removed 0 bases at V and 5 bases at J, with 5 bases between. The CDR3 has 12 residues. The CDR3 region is CASSLGAYGYTF. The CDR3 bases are TGCGCCAGCAGCTTGGGAGCTTATGGCTACACCTTC.

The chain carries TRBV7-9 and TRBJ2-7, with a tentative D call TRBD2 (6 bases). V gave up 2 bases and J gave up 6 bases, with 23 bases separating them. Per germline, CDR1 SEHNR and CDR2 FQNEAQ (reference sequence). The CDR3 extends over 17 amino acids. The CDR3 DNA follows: TGTGCCAGCAGCTTAACATTTTTAGGGGAGGACCCGTTCGAGCAGTACTTC. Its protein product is CASSLTFLGEDPFEQYF.

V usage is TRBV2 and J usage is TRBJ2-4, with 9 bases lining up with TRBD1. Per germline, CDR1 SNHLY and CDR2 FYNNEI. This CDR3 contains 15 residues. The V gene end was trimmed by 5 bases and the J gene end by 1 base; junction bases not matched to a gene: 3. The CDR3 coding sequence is TGTGCCAGCAGTCACAGGGGGCTGGCCAAAAACATTCAGTACTTC. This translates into CASSHRGLAKNIQYF.

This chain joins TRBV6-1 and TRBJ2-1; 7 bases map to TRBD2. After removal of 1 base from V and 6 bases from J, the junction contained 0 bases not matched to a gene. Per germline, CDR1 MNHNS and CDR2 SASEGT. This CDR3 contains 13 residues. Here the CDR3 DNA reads TGTGCCAGCAGTGAAGGGGGGGGCAATGAGCAGTTCTTC. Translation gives CASSEGGGNEQFF.

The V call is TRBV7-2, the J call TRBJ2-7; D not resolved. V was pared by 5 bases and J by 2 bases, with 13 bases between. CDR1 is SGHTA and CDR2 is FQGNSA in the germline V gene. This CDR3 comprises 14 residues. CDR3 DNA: TGTGCCAGCAGCCGAACCCCAACAGCCTACGAGCAGTACTTC. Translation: CASSRTPTAYEQYF.